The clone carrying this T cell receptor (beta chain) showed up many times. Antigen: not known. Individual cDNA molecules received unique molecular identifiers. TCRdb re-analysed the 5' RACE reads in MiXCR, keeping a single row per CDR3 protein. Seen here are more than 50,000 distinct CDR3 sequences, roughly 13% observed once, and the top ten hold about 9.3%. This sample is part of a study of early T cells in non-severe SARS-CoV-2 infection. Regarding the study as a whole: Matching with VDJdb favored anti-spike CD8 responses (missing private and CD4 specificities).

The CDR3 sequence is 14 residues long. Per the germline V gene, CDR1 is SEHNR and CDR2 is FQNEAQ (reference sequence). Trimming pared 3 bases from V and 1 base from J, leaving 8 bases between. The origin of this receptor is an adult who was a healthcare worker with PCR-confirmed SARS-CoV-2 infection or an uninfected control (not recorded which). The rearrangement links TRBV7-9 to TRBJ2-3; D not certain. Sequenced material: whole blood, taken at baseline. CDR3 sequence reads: CASSFDTRTDTQYF. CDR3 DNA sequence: TGTGCCAGCAGCTTCGACACCCGCACAGATACGCAGTATTTT.